Shown below are 28 T cell receptor beta chains from a single sample sequenced in a study of T cells in Graves' hyperthyroidism and ophthalmopathy. What was amplified from RNA transcripts were TCR beta CDR3 regions. Primed by the HTBI set, a first-round RT-PCR was run on the TCR CDR3. TCRdb used MiXCR to reprocess the multiplex PCR reads, holding one entry per CDR3 protein. Of 540,000 or so distinct CDR3 sequences in the sample, approximately 44% are singletons; the top ten hold roughly 19%. What was sequenced was peripheral blood or thyroid tissue (not recorded which). The receptors stem from an adult woman with Graves' disease, either hyperthyroidism or ophthalmopathy (not recorded which).

J is TRBJ2-5 and V is TRBV7-9, with D perhaps TRBD2 (6 bases). The CDR3 is 14 residues long. Germline loops: CDR1 SEHNR, CDR2 FQNEAQ (reference sequence). Trimming cost V 5 bases and J 3 bases, with 13 bases left between them. The CDR3: CASSMGLLKETQYF. The CDR3 DNA reads as TGTGCCAGCAGCATGGGACTTTTAAAAGAGACCCAGTACTTC.

The J gene is TRBJ1-2, the V gene TRBV28, with 12 bases that match TRBD1. V shed 2 bases and J 8 bases; nucleotides not matched to a gene: 9. Germline CDR1 reads MDHEN; CDR2 reads SYDVKM. This CDR3 spans 16 amino acids. The CDR3 region has the DNA TGTGCCAGCAGTTTACGGGGACAGGGGGCAGCCGTCGGCTACACCTTC. Amino acid sequence: CASSLRGQGAAVGYTF.

The chain carries TRBV7-6 and TRBJ2-2; 8 bases are a match to TRBD2. The CDR3 is 14 residues long. CDR1 is SGHVS, CDR2 FNYEAQ, per germline. The ends lost 8 bases at V and 0 bases at J; junction bases unmatched: 2. CDR3 sequence: CASATSANTGELFF. The DNA of the CDR3 is TGTGCCAGCGCGACTAGCGCGAACACCGGGGAGCTGTTTTTT. Based on the CDR3 plus reference TRBV7-6 and TRBJ2-2, the full variable domain is GAGVSQSPRYKVTKRGQDVALRCDPISGHVSLYWYRQALGQGPEFLTYFNYEAQQDKSGLPNDRFSAERPEGSISTLTIQRTEQRDSAMYRCASATSANTGELFFGEGSRLTVL.

For this clonotype: This may be a read error: a much more frequent sequence differs by one nucleotide. The chain carries TRBV6-1 and TRBJ1-1; possibly TRBD1 for D (5 bases). Germline V gives CDR1 MNHNS, CDR2 SASEGT. The CDR3 sequence is 14 residues long. The CDR3 protein is CASSEGGENTKAFF. CDR3 DNA: TGTGCCAGCAGTGAAGGGGGGGAGAACACTAAAGCTTTCTTT.

To note about this clonotype: With a much larger clone just one base away, this may be a read error. The chain uses TRBV12-3 or TRBV12-4 and TRBJ2-5; D may be TRBD1 or TRBD2 (5 bases each). This CDR3 comprises 14 residues. In nucleotides, the CDR3 is TGTGCCAGCAGTTTTATGAATCGTAAAGGGACCCAGCACTTC. Its translation: CASSFMNRKGTQHF.

This rearrangement joins TRBV18 to TRBJ1-2, with D perhaps TRBD1 (6 bases). Trimming removed 3 bases at V and 4 bases at J, with 15 bases between. This CDR3 comprises 15 residues. Per germline, CDR1 KGHSH and CDR2 LQKENI. CDR3 bases: TGTGCCAGCTCACCTTACAGGGACGTCAGCTATGGCTACACCTTC. Translating it yields CASSPYRDVSYGYTF.

V gene TRBV7-6 combines with J gene TRBJ2-6; TRBD1 agrees at 7 bases. The CDR3 contains 19 residues. Germline CDR1 SGHVS, CDR2 FNYEAQ. Unmatched junction bases numbered 14, after V lost 3 bases and J lost 3 bases. CDR3: CASSLDSLGTVGGANVLTF. In nucleotides, the CDR3 is TGTGCCAGCAGCTTGGACAGTTTAGGGACAGTCGGTGGGGCCAACGTCCTGACTTTC. The whole variable domain, remainder taken from reference TRBV7-6 and TRBJ2-6, is GAGVSQSPRYKVTKRGQDVALRCDPISGHVSLYWYRQALGQGPEFLTYFNYEAQQDKSGLPNDRFSAERPEGSISTLTIQRTEQRDSAMYRCASSLDSLGTVGGANVLTFGAGSRLTVL.

V usage is TRBV30 and J usage is TRBJ1-6; D is perhaps TRBD1 (5 bases). The CDR3 is made up of 12 amino acids. CDR1 and CDR2 from the germline V gene are GTSNPN and SVGIG (reference sequence). With 5 bases removed from V and 7 bases from J, the gap between germline ends came to 9 bases. The CDR3 spells CAWGRVNSPLHF. CDR3 DNA sequence: TGTGCCTGGGGCAGGGTCAATTCACCCCTCCACTTT.

J is TRBJ1-3 and V is TRBV5-1; a weak D match, TRBD1 (6 bases). The CDR3 is made up of 12 amino acids. Germline values: CDR1 SGHRS, CDR2 YFSETQ. Trimming removed 0 bases from V and 9 bases from J, with 7 bases in between. The CDR3 DNA sequence: TGCGCCAGCAGCTTGGAGGACAGCACCATATATTTT. This sequence encodes CASSLEDSTIYF.

This clonotype was detected ten times or more. The chain combines TRBV7-9 with TRBJ2-5, with 9 bases aligning to TRBD1. V was clipped by 5 bases and J by 5 bases; unmatched bases: 9. Germline CDR1 is SEHNR and CDR2 is FQNEAQ (reference sequence). CDR3 length: 15 residues. The CDR3 DNA follows: TGTGCCAGCAGCAAAACGGGACAGGGTTGGGAGACCCAGTACTTC. This sequence encodes CASSKTGQGWETQYF.

This clonotype was found many times. This rearrangement joins TRBV7-9 to TRBJ1-5; D is perhaps TRBD1 (6 bases). Germline CDR1 is SEHNR and CDR2 is FQNEAQ (reference sequence). The CDR3 spans 17 residues. V was shortened by 5 bases and J by 3 bases, with 20 bases between the two germline ends. The CDR3 protein is CASSASGGAPYNQPQHF. The CDR3 DNA reads TGTGCCAGCAGCGCCTCCGGGGGGGCTCCCTACAATCAGCCCCAGCATTTT.

The chain recombines TRBV29-1 with TRBJ1-1; D unresolved. The CDR3 length is 12 residues. The germline gives CDR1 SQVTM, CDR2 ANQGSEA. V gave up 4 bases and J gave up 1 base, with 7 bases separating them. Written as DNA, the CDR3 is TGCAGCGTTGGACGGAAGAACACTGAAGCTTTCTTT. It codes for CSVGRKNTEAFF.

In nucleotides, the CDR3 is TGTGCCACCAGTGATCCAGGGTCGACCGGGGAGCTGTTTTTT. It specifies CATSDPGSTGELFF. This chain uses TRBV24-1 with TRBJ2-2; the D gene is possibly TRBD1 (5 bases). Germline V CDR1 and CDR2: KGHDR, SFDVKD. Trimming stripped 3 bases from V and 5 bases from J, with 9 bases between. The length of the CDR3 is 14 residues.

V is TRBV7-9 and J is TRBJ2-7; 7 bases line up with TRBD1. This CDR3 comprises 13 residues. Germline values: CDR1 SEHNR, CDR2 FQNEAQ (reference sequence). V was pared by 9 bases and J by 6 bases, with 11 bases of the junction left unmatched. The CDR3 DNA reads TGTGCCAGTAGCCATGCGAGACAGGGCGAGCAGTACTTC. It codes for CASSHARQGEQYF. Supplemented by reference TRBV7-9 and TRBJ2-7, the full variable domain reads DTGVSQNPRHKITKRGQNVTFRCDPISEHNRLYWYRQTLGQGPEFLTYFQNEAQLEKSRLLSDRFSAERPKGSFSTLEIQRTEQGDSAMYLCASSHARQGEQYFGPGTRLTVT.

The gene calls are TRBV15 and TRBJ2-5; TRBD1 might be the D (6 bases). From germline, CDR1 is LNHNV and CDR2 YYDKDF (reference sequence). V was trimmed by 3 bases and J by 5 bases, leaving 13 bases between them. The CDR3 spans 14 residues. The CDR3 nucleotides are TGTGCCACCAGCAGGTGGGGACAAGCGGAGACCCAGTACTTC. The encoded protein is CATSRWGQAETQYF.

The chain uses TRBV7-9 and TRBJ1-2; TRBD1 might be the D (5 bases). This CDR3 region has 15 residues. The V end lost 6 bases, the J end lost 0 bases, and 14 bases lay between the germline ends. The germline CDR1 and CDR2 sequences are SEHNR and FQNEAQ (reference sequence). The CDR3 DNA follows: TGTGCCAGCAGTGCTAGAGCGACAGCTAACTATGGCTACACCTTC. Encoded protein: CASSARATANYGYTF.

The J gene is TRBJ1-2, the V gene TRBV29-1; no reliable D call. V was clipped by 4 bases and J by 1 base, with 4 bases between them. The CDR3 is made up of 11 amino acids. Germline CDR1 SQVTM, CDR2 ANQGSEA. CDR3 nucleotide sequence: TGCAGCGTTGCGCTTAACTATGGCTACACCTTC. It translates to CSVALNYGYTF.

This clonotype was picked up a small number of times. The chain employs TRBV10-3 and TRBJ2-5; 8 bases match TRBD2. The CDR3 sequence is 15 residues long. V gave up 2 bases and J gave up 5 bases; unmatched junction bases: 7. Germline CDR1 reads ENHRY; CDR2 reads SYGVKD. The CDR3 is CAISEDGRAQETQYF. The CDR3 nucleotides are TGTGCCATCAGTGAGGACGGGAGGGCCCAGGAGACCCAGTACTTC.

The CDR3 here is CASSDSTGGMANEKLFF. For the CDR3, the DNA is TGTGCCAGCAGTGACTCGACGGGGGGTATGGCTAATGAAAAACTGTTTTTT. This sequence joins TRBV6-4 and TRBJ1-4; a possible D gene is TRBD1 (5 bases). The CDR3 spans 17 residues. Germline CDR1 and CDR2: MRHNA and SNTAGT. V lost 0 bases and J 3 bases, leaving 14 bases between the germline ends.

Ten or more counts support this clonotype. The CDR3 region is CASSYSTGPPQLDEKLFF. CDR3 nucleotides: TGTGCCAGCAGTTACTCTACCGGGCCCCCTCAGCTGGATGAAAAACTGTTTTTT. The chain combines TRBV6-6 with TRBJ1-4; D is ambiguous. Germline CDR1 and CDR2: MNHNY and SVGAGI (reference sequence). V lost 0 bases and J lost 6, with 20 bases in between. This CDR3 comprises 18 residues.

The rearrangement uses TRBV10-3 and TRBJ2-7; unclear D gene. Germline CDR1 reads ENHRY; CDR2 reads SYGVKD. This CDR3 has 15 amino acids. V lost 3 bases, J lost 5 bases, and 17 bases lay in between. The CDR3 loop is CAISDPSFRTDEQYF. In DNA form, the CDR3 reads TGTGCCATCAGTGACCCGAGCTTCAGGACCGACGAGCAGTACTTC.

This chain joins TRBV6-5 and TRBJ1-1; D gene ambiguous. This CDR3 has 14 amino acids. Germline V CDR1 and CDR2: MNHEY, SVGAGI. V gave up 5 bases and J gave up 1 base, with 11 bases separating them. This chain's CDR3 is CASSHSNPNTEAFF. The CDR3 DNA sequence: TGTGCCAGCAGTCACAGCAACCCGAACACTGAAGCTTTCTTT.

This clonotype was seen a few times. This chain links TRBV5-1 with TRBJ2-3; D remains ambiguous. Trimming left V 3 bases short and J 4 bases short, with 12 bases between. The germline V gene has CDR1 SGHRS and CDR2 YFSETQ. The CDR3 is 14 amino acids. This CDR3 is CASSWSLGADTQYF. CDR3 in DNA: TGCGCCAGCAGCTGGTCCCTAGGAGCAGATACGCAGTATTTT.

The chain recombines TRBV10-3 with TRBJ2-5; the D gene is possibly TRBD2 (5 bases). From germline, CDR1 is ENHRY and CDR2 SYGVKD. The CDR3 sequence is 16 residues long. The germline V and J ends were trimmed by 1 base and 9 bases, with 21 bases remaining between them. CDR3 nucleotides: TGTGCCATCAGTGAGTACAAGGACGGACTCAATCAGCCCCAGTACTTC. It codes for CAISEYKDGLNQPQYF.

This clonotype was counted ten times or more. This chain links TRBV10-2 with TRBJ2-2; D is unresolved. V lost 7 bases to trimming and J lost 3 bases, with 12 bases between them. The CDR3 is 14 amino acids. Germline V gene data show CDR1 as WSHSY and CDR2 as SAAADI. DNA of the CDR3: TGCGCCAGCAACGGTCGTTTTGACACCGGGGAGCTGTTTTTT. Protein: CASNGRFDTGELFF.

This chain connects TRBV15 to TRBJ2-7; tentatively, D is TRBD2 (5 bases). V dropped 3 bases and J dropped 0 bases, with 15 bases sitting between them. The CDR3 loop spans 16 amino acids. Germline values: CDR1 LNHNV, CDR2 YYDKDF (reference sequence). The CDR3 here is CATSSLDFSSSYEQYF. The CDR3 DNA sequence: TGTGCCACCAGCAGCTTGGACTTTTCGAGCTCCTACGAGCAGTACTTC.

This clonotype was detected many times. The chain couples TRBV9 to TRBJ2-7; 8 bases line up with TRBD1. The germline CDR1 and CDR2 sequences are SGDLS and YYNGEE. V was clipped by 0 bases and J by 5 bases; unmatched bases: 4. CDR3 length: 14 amino acids. The DNA for the CDR3 is TGTGCCAGCAGCGTAGCACAGGGGGTCGACGAGCAGTACTTC. Translating it yields CASSVAQGVDEQYF.

V usage is TRBV29-1 and J usage is TRBJ1-1, with D possibly matching TRBD1 (6 bases). There are 13 residues in the CDR3. V dropped 6 bases and J dropped 5 bases, with 16 bases sitting between them. Germline V gene lookup returns CDR1 SQVTM and CDR2 ANQGSEA. Here the CDR3 reads CSVVGRGGTEAFF. CDR3 DNA: TGCAGCGTGGTTGGAAGGGGGGGAACTGAAGCTTTCTTT.